Listed below are T cell receptor beta chains from one sample, sequenced in a study of T cell responses to AZD1222 COVID-19 vaccine. The table came from immunoSEQ multiplex PCR; TCRdb's copy has only in-frame clones and leaves some out. The table shows under 150,000 clones, with 80% to 95% occurring only once. Here the sequenced sample was peripheral blood, taken on day 0 of MenACWY control vaccination. The receptor set was obtained from an adult in good health. Each CDR3 is given with its conserved first and last residue. D genes are given only for firm matches. Not every row has a clone size; where given, it reads once, few, many or a size class.

d_gene,abundance,len,j_gene,v_gene,CDR3aa,CDR3nt
TRBD1,NA,14,TRBJ1-1,TRBV30,CAWSVLDRYTEAFF,TGTGCCTGGAGTGTACTGGACAGGTACACTGAAGCTTTCTTT
TRBD1,NA,17,TRBJ2-7,TRBV5-5,CASSLGTLRTGGREQYF,TGTGCCAGCAGCTTGGGCACCTTACGGACAGGGGGCAGAGAGCAGTACTTC
NA,NA,13,TRBJ1-5,TRBV7-8,CASSLGRDQPQHF,TGTGCCAGCAGCTTAGGCAGGGATCAGCCCCAGCATTTT
TRBD2,NA,15,TRBJ2-3,TRBV30,CAWSDGLAITDTQYF,TGTGCCTGGAGCGACGGACTAGCGATAACAGATACGCAGTATTTT
NA,NA,11,TRBJ1-1,TRBV2,CASRQFVEAFF,TGTGCCAGCAGGCAGTTTGTTGAAGCTTTCTTT
NA,NA,16,TRBJ1-5,TRBV15,CATSRDRGTVSQPQHF,TGTGCCACCAGCAGAGATCGGGGGACCGTCAGTCAGCCCCAGCATTTT
TRBD2,NA,15,TRBJ2-7,TRBV27,CASSLSLAGGYEQYF,TGTGCCAGCAGTTTATCGCTAGCGGGGGGTTACGAGCAGTACTTC
TRBD1,NA,13,TRBJ1-2,TRBV7-9,CASSPGQNYGYTF,TGTGCCAGCAGCCCGGGACAGAACTATGGCTACACCTTC
NA,NA,16,TRBJ1-4,TRBV4-1,CASSQTSGVGNEKLFF,TGCGCCAGCAGCCAAACCAGCGGGGTGGGTAATGAAAAACTGTTTTTT
NA,NA,14,TRBJ1-1,TRBV2,CASVNRAVNTEAFF,TGTGCCAGCGTCAACAGGGCCGTGAACACTGAAGCTTTCTTT
NA,NA,16,TRBJ2-7,TRBV2,CASTQRGGEPPHEQYF,TGTGCCAGCACCCAAAGGGGGGGGGAACCGCCCCACGAGCAGTACTTC
NA,NA,14,TRBJ1-1,TRBV19,CASSTAQINTEAFF,TGTGCCAGTAGTACGGCGCAAATAAACACTGAAGCTTTCTTT
NA,NA,16,TRBJ2-2,TRBV9,CASSARAGSNTGELFF,TGTGCCAGCAGCGCGCGGGCAGGATCGAACACCGGGGAGCTGTTTTTT
NA,NA,15,TRBJ1-5,TRBV3-1/TRBV3-2,CASSQDLSGFQPQHF,TGTGCCAGCAGCCAAGATCTGTCCGGGTTTCAGCCCCAGCATTTT
NA,NA,13,TRBJ1-5,TRBV28,CASSSGGSRPQHF,TGTGCCAGCAGTTCCGGGGGTTCACGGCCCCAGCATTTT
NA,NA,15,TRBJ1-1,TRBV3-1/TRBV3-2,CASSQVMGRGTEAFF,TGTGCCAGCAGCCAGGTGATGGGGCGTGGAACTGAAGCTTTCTTT
NA,NA,13,TRBJ1-1,TRBV5-1,CASSPRLNTEAFF,TGCGCCAGCAGCCCTAGACTGAACACTGAAGCTTTCTTT
TRBD1,NA,12,TRBJ2-7,TRBV11-1,CASSLDRREQYF,TGTGCCAGCAGCTTGGACAGGCGGGAGCAGTACTTC
NA,NA,14,TRBJ1-2,TRBV29-1,CSVRQEISNYGYTF,TGCAGCGTAAGACAGGAGATTTCTAACTATGGCTACACCTTC
TRBD1,NA,15,TRBJ1-2,TRBV28,CASTWTGGGSYGYTF,TGTGCCAGCACATGGACAGGGGGCGGCAGCTATGGCTACACCTTC
NA,few,16,TRBJ1-3,TRBV7-9,CASSQPGHNSGNTIYF,TGTGCCAGCAGCCAGCCGGGACACAACTCTGGAAACACCATATATTTT
NA,NA,13,TRBJ2-5,TRBV7-3,CASSGGNQETQYF,TGTGCCAGCAGCGGCGGAAATCAAGAGACCCAGTACTTC
TRBD2,NA,14,TRBJ2-7,TRBV7-9,CASSGDAGEYEQYF,TGTGCCAGCAGCGGGGACGCGGGGGAGTACGAGCAGTACTTC
NA,NA,15,TRBJ2-6,TRBV6-1,CASSEGPTGANVLTF,TGTGCCAGCAGTGAGGGCCCGACGGGGGCCAACGTCCTGACTTTC
TRBD1,NA,15,TRBJ1-2,TRBV5-5,CASSLAGQGGYGYTF,TGTGCCAGCAGCTTGGCGGGACAGGGAGGGTATGGCTACACCTTC
TRBD1,NA,17,TRBJ2-7,TRBV19,CASSIGARQGVRYEQYF,TGTGCCAGTAGTATCGGTGCCCGACAGGGGGTAAGATACGAGCAGTACTTC
NA,NA,16,TRBJ2-7,TRBV28,CASSFVLGSDSKEQYF,TGTGCCAGCAGTTTTGTGCTTGGGAGTGACTCAAAGGAGCAGTACTTC
TRBD2,NA,17,TRBJ2-1,TRBV28,CASRPTGLAGPQAEQFF,TGTGCCAGCAGACCCACCGGACTAGCGGGGCCCCAAGCTGAGCAGTTCTTC
NA,NA,14,TRBJ2-5,TRBV13,CASSLVGGGETQYF,TGTGCCAGCAGCTTAGTGGGGGGCGGAGAGACCCAGTACTTC
NA,few,15,TRBJ2-3,TRBV3-1/TRBV3-2,CASSLFRTSTDTQYF,TGTGCCAGCAGCCTATTCCGGACTAGCACAGATACGCAGTATTTT
TRBD1,once,14,TRBJ2-2,TRBV5-4,CASSAGTGPGELFF,TGTGCCAGCAGCGCCGGGACAGGGCCCGGGGAGCTGTTTTTT
NA,NA,13,TRBJ1-2,TRBV9,CASSVAAGRSYTF,TGTGCCAGCAGCGTAGCGGCAGGGAGGAGCTACACCTTC
TRBD1,NA,16,TRBJ2-1,TRBV5-1,CASSLPGTGGFNEQFF,TGCGCCAGCAGCCTGCCTGGGACAGGGGGATTCAATGAGCAGTTCTTC
NA,NA,13,TRBJ1-6,TRBV28,CASNSWGNSPLHF,TGTGCCAGCAACAGCTGGGGCAATTCACCCCTCCACTTT
NA,NA,11,TRBJ2-7,TRBV20-1,CSARVSYEQYF,TGCAGTGCTAGAGTCTCCTACGAGCAGTACTTC
NA,NA,16,TRBJ1-1,TRBV19,CASSPPGRGPGTEAFF,TGTGCCAGTAGCCCCCCTGGGAGGGGCCCAGGGACTGAAGCTTTCTTT
NA,NA,15,TRBJ1-5,TRBV5-8,CASSLTGTRDQPQHF,TGTGCCAGCAGCTTGACCGGGACGCGGGATCAGCCCCAGCATTTT
NA,NA,15,TRBJ2-2,TRBV30,CAWSVPPGRTGELFF,TGTGCCTGGAGTGTACCGCCAGGGAGGACCGGGGAGCTGTTTTTT
NA,few,12,TRBJ1-2,TRBV6-1,CASRLRDYGYTF,TGTGCCAGCAGGCTGAGAGACTATGGCTACACCTTC
TRBD1,NA,13,TRBJ1-5,TRBV19,CASNDRGNQPQHF,TGTGCCAGCAATGACAGGGGCAATCAGCCCCAGCATTTT
NA,NA,13,TRBJ2-3,TRBV5-4,CASSFENTDTQYF,TGTGCCAGCAGCTTCGAAAACACAGATACGCAGTATTTT
NA,NA,13,TRBJ1-2,TRBV4-1,CASSQSGSYGYTF,TGCGCCAGCAGCCAATCGGGGAGCTATGGCTACACCTTC
TRBD2,once,16,TRBJ2-2,TRBV7-2,CASSFSTSARGGELFF,TGTGCCAGCAGCTTCTCAACTAGCGCGCGCGGCGGGGAGCTGTTTTTT
NA,NA,18,TRBJ1-3,TRBV7-8,CASSLGGRGAPSGNTIYF,TGTGCCAGCAGCTTAGGGGGTAGGGGTGCCCCCTCTGGAAACACCATATATTTT
NA,NA,16,TRBJ2-1,TRBV24-1,CATSPSVAKGFGEQFF,TGTGCCACCAGCCCGAGTGTTGCAAAGGGATTTGGGGAGCAGTTCTTC
NA,NA,11,TRBJ2-5,TRBV20-1,CMTDGQETQYF,TGCATGACCGACGGCCAAGAGACCCAGTACTTC
NA,NA,14,TRBJ2-1,TRBV27,CASSLRPIRMEQFF,TGTGCCAGCAGTTTACGCCCCATACGGATGGAGCAGTTCTTC
NA,NA,12,TRBJ2-1,TRBV28,CASSSGRVEQFF,TGTGCCAGCAGCTCGGGACGGGTTGAGCAGTTCTTC
NA,NA,16,TRBJ2-2,TRBV7-3,CASSLSGTLGTGELFF,TGTGCCAGCAGCTTAAGCGGCACTCTGGGGACCGGGGAGCTGTTTTTT
NA,NA,13,TRBJ2-2,TRBV6-5,CASTAANTGELFF,TGTGCCAGCACAGCGGCCAACACCGGGGAGCTGTTTTTT
TRBD2,NA,16,TRBJ2-2,TRBV11-2,CASSSSAGGNTGELFF,TGTGCCAGCAGCTCCTCAGCGGGAGGGAACACCGGGGAGCTGTTTTTT
TRBD1,NA,15,TRBJ1-2,TRBV7-6,CASSRGTGGSYGYTF,TGTGCCAGCAGCCGCGGGACAGGGGGCTCCTATGGCTACACCTTC
NA,NA,14,TRBJ1-2,TRBV4-1,CASSLGGTPYGYTF,TGCGCCAGCAGCCTGGGCGGGACCCCCTATGGCTACACCTTC
TRBD2,NA,14,TRBJ2-5,TRBV7-8,CASSQREGQETQYF,TGTGCCAGCAGCCAGCGGGAGGGTCAAGAGACCCAGTACTTC
NA,NA,17,TRBJ1-4,TRBV27,CASSPDFPGPINEKLFF,TGTGCCAGCAGCCCGGATTTTCCGGGACCGATCAATGAAAAACTGTTTTTT
TRBD1,NA,14,TRBJ1-2,TRBV5-5,CASILDRGGYGYTF,TGTGCCAGCATCCTGGACAGGGGGGGATATGGCTACACCTTC
NA,NA,13,TRBJ1-5,TRBV27,CASSTQPGRPQHF,TGTGCCAGCAGTACCCAACCGGGGCGTCCCCAGCATTTT
NA,NA,12,TRBJ1-2,TRBV7-3,CASSLGARGYTF,TGTGCCAGCAGCTTGGGGGCTCGAGGCTACACCTTC
NA,NA,16,TRBJ1-1,TRBV11-2,CASSLGTAYLNTEAFF,TGTGCCAGCAGCTTAGGGACAGCTTATTTGAACACTGAAGCTTTCTTT